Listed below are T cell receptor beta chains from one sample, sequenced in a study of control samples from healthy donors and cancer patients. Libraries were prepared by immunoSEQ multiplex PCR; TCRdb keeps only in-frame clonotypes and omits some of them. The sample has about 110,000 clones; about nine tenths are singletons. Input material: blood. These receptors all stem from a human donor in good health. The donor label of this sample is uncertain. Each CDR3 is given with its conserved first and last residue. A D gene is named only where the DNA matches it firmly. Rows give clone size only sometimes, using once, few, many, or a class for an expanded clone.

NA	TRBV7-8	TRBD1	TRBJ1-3	CASSLVYGTGLSGNTIYF	TGTGCCAGCAGCTTAGTCTACGGGACAGGGTTATCTGGAAACACCATATATTTT
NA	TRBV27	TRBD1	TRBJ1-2	CASSSGQVGHYGYTF	TGTGCCAGCAGCTCGGGACAGGTCGGCCACTATGGCTACACCTTC
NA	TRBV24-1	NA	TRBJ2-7	CATRLPDSYEQYF	TGTGCCACCAGACTTCCCGACTCCTACGAGCAGTACTTC
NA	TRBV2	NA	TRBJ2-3	CASSEWAGADTQYF	TGTGCCAGCAGTGAGTGGGCCGGCGCAGATACGCAGTATTTT
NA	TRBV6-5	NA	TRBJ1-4	CASRSSGTTNEKLFF	TGTGCCAGCAGATCCTCAGGCACAACTAATGAAAAACTGTTTTTT
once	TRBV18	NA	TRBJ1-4	CASSPQRDEKLFF	TGTGCCAGCTCACCGCAACGGGACGAAAAACTGTTTTTT
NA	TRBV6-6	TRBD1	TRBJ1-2	CASSIRQGTYGYTF	TGTGCCAGCAGTATACGACAGGGAACATATGGCTACACCTTC
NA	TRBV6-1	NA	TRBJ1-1	CASSEVWGDEAFF	TGTGCCAGCAGTGAAGTTTGGGGAGATGAAGCTTTCTTT
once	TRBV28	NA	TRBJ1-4	CASSDAGVAAKLFF	TGTGCCAGCTCGGATGCGGGGGTAGCCGCAAAACTGTTTTTT
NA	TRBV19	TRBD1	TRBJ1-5	CASSISRPGQGWGGNQPQHF	TGTGCCAGTAGTATCTCGCGTCCGGGACAGGGATGGGGAGGGAATCAGCCCCAGCATTTT
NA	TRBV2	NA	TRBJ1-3	CASNGGASGNTIYF	TGTGCCAGCAACGGGGGCGCCTCTGGAAACACCATATATTTT
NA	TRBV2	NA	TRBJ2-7	CASSTTGYEQYF	TGTGCCAGCAGCACGACGGGGTACGAGCAGTACTTC
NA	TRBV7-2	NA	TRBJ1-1	CASSLTVGPTEAFF	TGTGCCAGCAGCTTGACAGTGGGCCCAACTGAAGCTTTCTTT
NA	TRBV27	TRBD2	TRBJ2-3	CASSLWGLLTDTQYF	TGTGCCAGCAGTTTATGGGGACTACTCACAGATACGCAGTATTTT
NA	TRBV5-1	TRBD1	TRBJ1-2	CASSIQGSDGYTF	TGCGCCAGCAGCATACAGGGGTCGGATGGCTACACCTTC
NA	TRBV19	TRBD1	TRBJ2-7	CATGGDRGLSEQYF	TGTGCCACCGGGGGAGACAGGGGGCTATCCGAGCAGTACTTC
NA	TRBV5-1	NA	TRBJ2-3	CASSLGQFADTQYF	TGCGCCAGCAGCTTGGGACAATTTGCAGATACGCAGTATTTT
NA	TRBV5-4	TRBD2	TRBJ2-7	CASSPGGGQNPYEQYF	TGTGCCAGCAGCCCCGGCGGGGGGCAGAACCCCTACGAGCAGTACTTC
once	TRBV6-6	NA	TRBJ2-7	CASSRSGGEQYF	TGTGCCAGCAGTCGGTCCGGCGGCGAGCAGTACTTC
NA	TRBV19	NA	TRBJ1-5	CASSMRGWEPQHF	TGTGCCAGTAGTATGAGGGGTTGGGAGCCCCAGCATTTT
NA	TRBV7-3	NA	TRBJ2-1	CASSRGGQNGNEQFF	TGTGCCAGCAGCCGAGGGGGGCAGAATGGCAATGAGCAGTTCTTC
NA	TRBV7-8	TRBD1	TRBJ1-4	CASTPTTGGGQEKLFF	TGTGCCAGCACCCCAACCACAGGGGGGGGGCAGGAAAAACTGTTTTTT
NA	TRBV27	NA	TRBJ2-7	CASSLGPGGLTYEQYF	TGTGCCAGCAGTTTAGGTCCCGGGGGCTTAACCTACGAGCAGTACTTC
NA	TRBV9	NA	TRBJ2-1	CASSMTSLYNEQFF	TGTGCCTCCAGCATGACAAGCCTCTACAATGAGCAGTTCTTC
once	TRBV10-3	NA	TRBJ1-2	CAISGGAKNGYTF	TGTGCCATCAGTGGAGGGGCTAAGAATGGCTACACCTTC
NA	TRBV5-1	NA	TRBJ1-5	CASSLGGRNSNQPQHF	TGCGCCAGCAGCTTGGGTGGGAGAAATAGCAATCAGCCCCAGCATTTT